This record looks at one T cell receptor (beta chain) sequence and its context. The source of the sample is a study of T cells in Graves' hyperthyroidism and ophthalmopathy. Amplification of TCR beta CDR3 regions was performed using RNA transcripts as template. The HTBI primer set was used in a first-round RT-PCR of the TCR CDR3. TCRdb itself ran the multiplex PCR reads through MiXCR, one entry per CDR3 protein. The profile shows about 370,000 distinct CDR3 sequences, roughly 15% of them singletons. V lost 6 bases and J lost 4, with 7 bases in between. Per germline, CDR1 SGHDN and CDR2 FVKESK. The CDR3 spans 12 residues.

The receptor was isolated from a woman aged 55-70 years with Graves' ophthalmopathy. The gene calls are TRBV14 and TRBJ2-1; D ambiguous. The sequenced sample consisted of blood. The CDR3 sequence: CASSPQYNEQFF. CDR3 sequence (DNA): TGTGCCAGCAGTCCTCAGTACAATGAGCAGTTCTTC.